These T cell receptor beta chains were read from a single sample in a study of blood T cell repertoires in COVID-19. Assay: immunoSEQ multiplex PCR; the TCRdb copy retains only in-frame clones and omits some. Of approximately 89,000 clones listed, 87% are singletons. Sequencing used peripheral blood. The receptors shown here come from a man in his 70s with acute or convalescent COVID-19. CDR3s include the opening cysteine and the closing phenylalanine or tryptophan. Expanded clones get a size class; other rows say once, few or many, or leave the size out.

v_gene	abundance	j_gene	CDR3aa
TRBV28	-	TRBJ1-2	CASTWDYGQYGYTF
TRBV7-9	few	TRBJ1-1	CASSLAEWNTEAFF
TRBV2	-	TRBJ2-7	CASSPRVTYEQYF
TRBV5-1	once	TRBJ2-3	CASSLGTASTDTQYF
TRBV30	-	TRBJ1-3	CAWSVRQGGGNTIYF
TRBV28	-	TRBJ1-2	CASSPPQGADGYTF
TRBV5-6	-	TRBJ1-2	CASSLGQGGDYGYTF
TRBV28	-	TRBJ2-2	CASRRSDRGDTGELFF
TRBV6-5	-	TRBJ1-6	CASSSRGNNSPLHF
TRBV5-1	once	TRBJ1-1	CASSLLGQVTRNTEAFF
TRBV18	-	TRBJ2-4	CASSTIPGVAKNIQYF
TRBV2	-	TRBJ1-2	CASSEEVPGVYGYTF
TRBV2	few	TRBJ2-3	CASSKQGKGLAGGVVSTDTQYF
TRBV28	once	TRBJ1-3	CASSSPVGPGNTIYF
TRBV5-1	-	TRBJ1-5	CASSLTGINQPQHF
TRBV6-4	-	TRBJ1-4	CASSDSTAGVTNEKLFF
TRBV5-5	-	TRBJ1-1	CASSPPTGTGDTEAFF
TRBV4-1	-	TRBJ2-3	CASSLTQAVTDTQYF
TRBV6-5	-	TRBJ2-6	CASSLRFPNVLTF
TRBV2	-	TRBJ2-2	CASTFNRGEAGELFF
TRBV5-1	-	TRBJ2-7	CASSLSSGTYEQYF
TRBV3-1/TRBV3-2	-	TRBJ2-1	CASSQHPNSGQEQFF
TRBV28	-	TRBJ2-5	CASSPERGGLGETQYF
TRBV30	once	TRBJ1-2	CAWKTGGYGYTF
TRBV29-1	-	TRBJ2-1	CSAWTEAYNEQFF
TRBV10-2	-	TRBJ1-5	CASSESAETQNQPQHF
TRBV10-3	-	TRBJ2-2	CAVLGGQGNTGELFF
TRBV3-1/TRBV3-2	-	TRBJ2-1	CASSLQDRGGHNEQFF
TRBV21-1	once	TRBJ2-4	CASSGQGAKNIQYF
TRBV7-2	-	TRBJ1-1	CASSLIQGSNTEAFF
TRBV6-5	-	TRBJ1-6	CASRGDIGGNSPLHF
TRBV11-3	-	TRBJ1-1	CASSLGGNTEAFF
TRBV11-2	-	TRBJ1-6	CASSRGQANSPLHF
TRBV2	once	TRBJ2-7	CASSRDRDFGEQYF
TRBV11-2	-	TRBJ2-3	CATRGGPSTDTQYF
TRBV27	once	TRBJ2-1	CASSSYLHGTGIYNEQFF
TRBV6-5	-	TRBJ1-2	CASIKGQAIYGYTF
TRBV4-1	-	TRBJ2-4	CASSQGGVPGRKAILKNIQYF
TRBV7-6	once	TRBJ2-6	CASSLQPPTSGGISGANVLTF
TRBV5-6	-	TRBJ1-2	CASSLAHLGRGRGVYGYTF
TRBV2	-	TRBJ2-4	CASSVGGAAKNIQYF
TRBV5-4	-	TRBJ2-1	CASSLGQGALGDEQFF
TRBV28	-	TRBJ2-5	CASSPGGRQETQYF
TRBV6-1	-	TRBJ1-1	CASSERSRTSGEAFF
TRBV6-5	few	TRBJ1-6	CASSSTDRRYSPLHF
TRBV10-3	-	TRBJ1-2	CAISESVAGSFYGYTF
TRBV11-3	-	TRBJ1-5	CASSYPRTGLIYQPQHF
TRBV2	-	TRBJ1-4	CASSVRRDNEKLFF
TRBV5-4	-	TRBJ2-3	CASIPSSDRAPDTQYF
TRBV6-4	-	TRBJ1-1	CASSESAGYSTEAFF
TRBV5-5	few	TRBJ1-3	CASSHGRGAGNTIYF
TRBV6-1	-	TRBJ1-1	CASSEVRGWNTEAFF
TRBV15	-	TRBJ2-7	CATSRGTSGFLEQYF